This T cell receptor beta chain was sequenced in a study of cytomegalovirus exposure and HLA in healthy donors. Regarding the study as a whole: Some highly shared sequence variants likely arose as a pipeline artifact.

In regard to this clone: The antigen remains unidentified.

The CDR3 covers 14 residues. Trimming at V came to 3 bases and at J to 3 bases, leaving 5 bases not matched to a gene. Germline-derived CDR1 and CDR2 are LNHDA and SQIVND (reference sequence). The study ran its PCR with 60 Vbeta and 13 Jbeta primers. Method: immunoSEQ multiplex PCR; TCRdb's copy keeps in-frame clones and lacks some. The sample lists some 150,000 clones; about two thirds were seen once. The TCR comes from a woman in her 30s in good health and CMV-seronegative. Sequenced sample: PBMCs. V is TRBV19 and J is TRBJ2-7, with TRBD2 matching 7 bases. The DNA for the CDR3 is TGTGCCAGTAGTATTCAGGGAGGGCTCTACGAGCAGTACTTC. As protein: CASSIQGGLYEQYF.